This entry features one T cell receptor beta chain sequence. Cohorts were determined from participant-reported clinical history. Donors in Cohort 3 who had recovered were those with two negative PCRs, healthcare professional clearance, or resolution of their symptoms. Authors' data handling: For nucleated cells, counts were estimated from reference gene primer amplification. Produced via immunoSEQ multiplex PCR; TCRdb's table is partial and in-frame only. The V and J calls and clone size were taken over from that table, and D and trimming were inferred from the DNA. The sample yields some 390,000 clones, nearly 90% seen once. This sample is part of a study of blood T cell repertoires in COVID-19. Study summary: T cells, B-cell-depleted T cells, or PBMCs provided the cDNA or gDNA that served as material.

CDR3 length: 14 amino acids. The germline V gene has CDR1 LNHDA and CDR2 SQIVND (reference sequence). V gave up 7 bases and J gave up 4 bases, with 13 bases separating them. The sequenced sample consisted of PBMCs or T cells enriched from blood (not recorded which). The V and J genes are TRBV19 and TRBJ2-2, with D possibly matching TRBD1 (6 bases). The origin of this receptor is a woman in her thirties who had recovered from COVID-19. CDR3 in amino acids: CASTWQGSTGELFF. CDR3 nucleotides: TGTGCCAGTACGTGGCAGGGGAGCACCGGGGAGCTGTTTTTT.